The 25 T cell receptor beta chains given below trace back to one sample, sequenced in a study of PD-1 blockade in classical Hodgkin lymphoma. This sample's time point: cycle 4 day 1 (C4D1), after less than seven weeks of nivolumab. Every patient had relapsed following autologous stem cell transplantation, and cohorts differed in brentuximab vedotin exposure. Libraries were prepared by immunoSEQ multiplex PCR; TCRdb keeps only in-frame clonotypes and omits some of them. The table includes more than 75,000 clones, approximately 94% detected once. The sample in question was peripheral blood mononuclear cells (PBMCs), obtained before the fourth cycle of nivolumab. Receptor source: a human donor with classical Hodgkin lymphoma.

V is TRBV11-2 and J is TRBJ2-7; no clear D. Between the trimmed V and J ends, which lost 3 bases and 3 bases, there was a span of 9 bases. Germline V gene lookup returns CDR1 SGHAT and CDR2 FQNNGV. The CDR3 is made up of 13 amino acids. CDR3 region: CASSFGLNYEQYF. CDR3 coding DNA: TGTGCCAGCAGCTTTGGGCTGAACTACGAGCAGTACTTC.

This chain joins TRBV14 and TRBJ2-1; D is unclear. This CDR3 region has 15 residues. V was clipped by 0 bases and J by 3 bases, with 9 bases between them. CDR1 is SGHDN and CDR2 is FVKESK in the germline V gene. The CDR3 sequence: CASSQESGFYNEQFF. The CDR3 DNA is TGTGCCAGCAGCCAAGAGTCCGGCTTCTACAATGAGCAGTTCTTC.

This chain uses TRBV27 with TRBJ2-1, with D unclear. This CDR3 region has 13 residues. Deletions cut 3 bases from V and 5 bases from J, with 8 bases between. Germline lookup yields CDR1 MNHEY and CDR2 SMNVEV (reference sequence). CDR3 residues: CASSFISDNEQFF. The CDR3 nucleotides read TGTGCCAGCAGTTTTATAAGTGACAATGAGCAGTTCTTC.

This clone appeared once. CDR3 bases: TGTGCCAGCAGCCAAGAAGTCGGAGGGGGAGGCCGGCCGTTGAACGAGCAGTACTTC. Translation: CASSQEVGGGGRPLNEQYF. The chain joins TRBV4-2 to TRBJ2-7; D possibly matches TRBD1 or TRBD2 (6 bases each). V lost 0 bases, J lost 5 bases, and 26 bases lay in between. CDR1 and CDR2 (germline): LGHNA, YNFKEQ. The CDR3 consists of 19 residues.

The gene calls are TRBV6-1 and TRBJ2-1, with 7 bases fitting TRBD2. V lost 0 bases to trimming and J lost 0 bases; unmatched junction nucleotides: 5. CDR3 length: 17 amino acids. Germline CDR1 MNHNS, CDR2 SASEGT. Here the CDR3 DNA reads TGTGCCAGCAGTGAAGCAGGGGCGGGAGCCTCCTACAATGAGCAGTTCTTC. It is translated as CASSEAGAGASYNEQFF.

In this sample, this clone turned up a few times. The chain is built from TRBV20-1 and TRBJ2-7; D possibly corresponds to TRBD1 (5 bases). Germline-derived CDR1 and CDR2 are DFQATT and SNEGSKA (reference sequence). This CDR3 is built from 11 residues. V gave up 5 bases and J gave up 3 bases, with 8 bases separating them. CDR3 protein: CSAPRGYEQYF. CDR3 DNA sequence: TGCAGTGCTCCAAGGGGCTACGAGCAGTACTTC.

This clone was detected only once. This chain uses TRBV5-1 with TRBJ2-7; 7 bases match TRBD1. The CDR3 sequence is 14 residues long. CDR1 and CDR2 (germline): SGHRS, YFSETQ. J was trimmed by 2 bases and V by 4 bases; bases with no gene match: 6. The CDR3 region has the DNA TGCGCCAGCAGCATCCGGGACAGAGCCTACGAGCAGTACTTC. Translating it yields CASSIRDRAYEQYF.

This clone was detected only once. The chain combines TRBV7-9 with TRBJ2-5, with a possible D match to TRBD1 (6 bases). V was cut by 1 base and J by 2 bases, with 14 bases left in between. CDR1 SEHNR and CDR2 FQNEAQ come from the germline V gene (reference sequence). The CDR3 length is 16 residues. The CDR3 sequence: CASSLGRGFLQETQYF. CDR3 DNA: TGTGCCAGCAGCTTAGGAAGGGGGTTCCTGCAAGAGACCCAGTACTTC.

The chain has TRBV6-5 and TRBJ1-1; TRBD1 might be the D (5 bases). Germline CDR1 reads MNHEY; CDR2 reads SVGAGI. Trimming stripped 2 bases from V and 2 bases from J, with 15 bases between. The CDR3 is 16 residues long. The CDR3 sequence: CASSYSSWGENTEAFF. In DNA, the CDR3 is TGTGCCAGCAGTTACAGCTCATGGGGGGAAAACACTGAAGCTTTCTTT.

The chain carries TRBV7-6 and TRBJ2-7; D is possibly TRBD1 or TRBD2 (6 bases each). The CDR3 is made up of 17 amino acids. V lost 0 bases and J 0 bases, leaving 15 bases between the germline ends. Germline V CDR1 and CDR2: SGHVS, FNYEAQ. The CDR3 spells CASSLAAGHLNSYEQYF. The CDR3 DNA follows: TGTGCCAGCAGCTTAGCCGCGGGACACTTAAACTCCTACGAGCAGTACTTC. Full variable domain (outside the CDR3, taken from reference TRBV7-6 and TRBJ2-7): GAGVSQSPRYKVTKRGQDVALRCDPISGHVSLYWYRQALGQGPEFLTYFNYEAQQDKSGLPNDRFSAERPEGSISTLTIQRTEQRDSAMYRCASSLAAGHLNSYEQYFGPGTRLTVT.

This chain links TRBV7-2 with TRBJ1-2, with 9 bases identical to TRBD1. Germline CDR1 is SGHTA and CDR2 is FQGNSA. The CDR3 length is 15 residues. The V gene end was trimmed by 1 base and the J gene end by 5 bases; junction bases not matched to a gene: 5. The CDR3 sequence: CASSLDPGTGYGYTF. The CDR3 DNA follows: TGTGCCAGCAGCTTAGACCCCGGGACAGGGTATGGCTACACCTTC.

J is TRBJ2-1 and V is TRBV28; weak D call: TRBD1 (5 bases). This CDR3 spans 12 amino acids. CDR1 MDHEN and CDR2 SYDVKM come from the germline V gene. Trimming stripped 6 bases from V and 12 bases from J, with 15 bases between. CDR3 nucleotides: TGTGCCAGCAGCCGAATACAGGTAGGGCAGTTCTTC. Translating gives CASSRIQVGQFF.

The chain recombines TRBV2 with TRBJ2-2; D gene uncertain. The CDR3 length is 12 residues. V lost 4 bases, J lost 6 bases, and 6 bases lay in between. CDR1 is SNHLY, CDR2 FYNNEI, per germline. CDR3 residues: CASSGGPGELFF. The DNA of the CDR3 is TGTGCCAGCAGTGGAGGTCCCGGGGAGCTGTTTTTT.

V gene TRBV7-9 combines with J gene TRBJ2-7, with D possibly matching TRBD2 (6 bases). The CDR3 is made up of 12 amino acids. Trimming left V 8 bases short and J 4 bases short, with 12 bases between. CDR1 is SEHNR and CDR2 is FQNEAQ in the germline V gene (reference sequence). CDR3 sequence: CASSHGTYEQYF. The CDR3, as DNA: TGTGCCAGCTCCCATGGGACTTACGAGCAGTACTTC. Using reference TRBV7-9 and TRBJ2-7 for the parts outside the CDR3, the full variable domain is DTGVSQNPRHKITKRGQNVTFRCDPISEHNRLYWYRQTLGQGPEFLTYFQNEAQLEKSRLLSDRFSAERPKGSFSTLEIQRTEQGDSAMYLCASSHGTYEQYFGPGTRLTVT.

The V and J genes are TRBV10-2 and TRBJ2-7, with D possibly matching TRBD1 (6 bases). The V gene lost 4 bases and the J gene lost 0 bases, with 28 bases spanning the gap. Germline V gene lookup returns CDR1 WSHSY and CDR2 SAAADI. CDR3 length: 20 residues. The CDR3 DNA is TGCGCCAGCAGTGGGCACAACCGGGACATAACTAAACAGAGCTCCTACGAGCAGTACTTC. Its translation: CASSGHNRDITKQSSYEQYF.

The chain couples TRBV9 to TRBJ2-2; 9 bases align to TRBD2. In germline, CDR1 is SGDLS, CDR2 YYNGEE. The CDR3 runs to 18 residues. The trim removed 0 bases at V and 4 bases at J, leaving 10 bases unmatched. In nucleotides, the CDR3 is TGTGCCAGCAGCGTAGGATTCGCGGGAGGGGCTTCCACCGGGGAGCTGTTTTTT. This codes for CASSVGFAGGASTGELFF.

The J gene is TRBJ1-2, the V gene TRBV29-1, with TRBD1 matching 7 bases. Germline V gene lookup returns CDR1 SQVTM and CDR2 ANQGSEA. V dropped 7 bases and J dropped 6; count of bases not matched to a gene: 5. The CDR3 is 11 amino acids. The CDR3 nucleotides read TGCAGCGATCGAACAGGGGATGGCTACACCTTC. Translation gives CSDRTGDGYTF.

The chain carries TRBV5-1 and TRBJ2-2, with D hard to call. Germline CDR1 SGHRS, CDR2 YFSETQ. The CDR3 loop spans 11 amino acids. V lost 6 bases and J lost 8, with 8 bases in between. CDR3 nucleotides: TGCGCCAGCACCTTTGGGGGGGAGCTGTTTTTT. Protein product: CASTFGGELFF.

J is TRBJ2-3 and V is TRBV19; 12 bases fit TRBD2. This CDR3 region has 17 residues. Germline CDR1 and CDR2: LNHDA and SQIVND (reference sequence). Unmatched junction bases numbered 4, after V lost 3 bases and J lost 0 bases. The CDR3 sequence: CASSILAGGTSTDTQYF. In nucleotides, the CDR3 is TGTGCCAGTAGTATCCTAGCGGGAGGGACTAGCACAGATACGCAGTATTTT. The whole variable domain, filled in from reference TRBV19 and TRBJ2-3, reads DGGITQSPKYLFRKEGQNVTLSCEQNLNHDAMYWYRQDPGQGLRLIYYSQIVNDFQKGDIAEGYSVSREKKESFPLTVTSAQKNPTAFYLCASSILAGGTSTDTQYFGPGTRLTVL.

This clone occurred once. This sequence joins TRBV16 and TRBJ2-1; perhaps D is TRBD1 or TRBD2 (5 bases each). There are 13 residues in the CDR3. The V end was cut by 4 bases, the J end by 6 bases, with 10 bases between. Germline V gene lookup returns CDR1 KGHSY and CDR2 FQNENV. CDR3 amino acids: CASSPAGTNEQFF. The CDR3 coding sequence is TGTGCCAGCAGCCCAGCCGGGACCAATGAGCAGTTCTTC.

The chain links TRBV7-9 to TRBJ2-3; 9 bases align to TRBD2. Unmatched junction bases numbered 8, after V lost 2 bases and J lost 5 bases. Germline CDR1 is SEHNR and CDR2 is FQNEAQ (reference sequence). The CDR3 spans 16 residues. CDR3 protein: CASSLLAGGPGDTQYF. Written as DNA, the CDR3 is TGTGCCAGCAGCTTACTGGCGGGAGGGCCGGGAGATACGCAGTATTTT.

CDR3 coding DNA: TGTGCCTGGAGTTGGGACAGGGGGAGGGAGACCCAGTACTTC. Its protein product is CAWSWDRGRETQYF. V is TRBV30 and J is TRBJ2-5; 11 nucleotides match TRBD1. Trimming cost V 2 bases and J 5 bases; bases outside gene matches: 4. Germline assignment: CDR1 GTSNPN and CDR2 SVGIG (reference sequence). This CDR3 spans 14 amino acids.

The rearrangement joins TRBV9 to TRBJ1-2; a weak D match, TRBD1 (5 bases). Germline V gene lookup returns CDR1 SGDLS and CDR2 YYNGEE. CDR3 size: 16 residues. V was cut by 2 bases and J by 8 bases, with 22 bases left in between. In nucleotides, the CDR3 is TGTGCCAGCAGCGTGAGAGGGACGGTCGGGTACGACGGCTACACCTTC. Protein: CASSVRGTVGYDGYTF.

The gene calls are TRBV18 and TRBJ2-7, with a tentative D call TRBD2 (6 bases). V lost 5 bases, J lost 5 bases, and 13 bases lay in between. Germline V CDR1 and CDR2: KGHSH, LQKENI. The CDR3 sequence is 13 residues long. The CDR3 protein is CASSVRPGDEQYF. CDR3 DNA sequence: TGTGCCAGCTCAGTCAGACCGGGGGACGAGCAGTACTTC.

This clone appeared a single time. J is TRBJ2-1 and V is TRBV28; 11 positions match TRBD2. This CDR3 is 16 amino acids long. Germline CDR1 reads MDHEN; CDR2 reads SYDVKM. The V gene end was trimmed by 6 bases and the J gene end by 7 bases; junction bases not matched to a gene: 11. CDR3 residues: CASSAPVAGGGNEQFF. The CDR3 nucleotides are TGTGCCAGCAGCGCCCCGGTAGCGGGAGGGGGTAATGAGCAGTTCTTC.